The 7 T cell receptor beta chains reported below all come from one sample, sequenced in a study of blood T cells in healthy people across ages. Using a J-beta primer mix together with a sample-barcoded 5' primer, a second PCR was run for about 6 to 11 cycles. TCRdb recomputed calls from the 5' RACE reads with MiXCR, one row per CDR3 protein. The data show roughly 560,000 distinct CDR3 sequences, 24% seen once. The same data also contributed to another study, on T cells of mothers and their children.

Material: blood. The receptors come from a boy younger than 18 in good health.

This clonotype occurred a few times. The V and J genes are TRBV21-1 and TRBJ2-7; the D call of TRBD1 is as the table states it, not checked on the DNA. TRBV21-1 is shown as a pseudogene. The CDR3 loop spans 12 amino acids. The CDR3 DNA is TGTGTCAGAGGTATAGGGGCCTACGAGCAGTACTTC. This encodes CVRGIGAYEQYF.

In this sample, this clonotype turned up a few times. This sequence joins TRBV7-6 and TRBJ2-7; 7 nucleotides align to TRBD1. The CDR3 is 14 amino acids. The trim removed 5 bases at V and 6 bases at J, leaving 10 bases unmatched. The germline V gene has CDR1 SGHVS and CDR2 FNYEAQ. The DNA of the CDR3 is TGTGCCAGCAGCCCCGACAGGGTTTGGGGCGAGCAGTACTTC. Protein product: CASSPDRVWGEQYF.

The sample holds many counts of this clonotype. The chain uses TRBV7-9 and TRBJ2-7; 9 positions agree with TRBD1. The CDR3 consists of 12 residues. V was clipped by 4 bases and J by 6 bases; unmatched bases: 1. Looked up from germline, CDR1 is SEHNR and CDR2 is FQNEAQ (reference sequence). The CDR3 bases are TGTGCCAGCAGCTCGACAGGGGGCGAGCAGTACTTC. This sequence encodes CASSSTGGEQYF.

This clonotype was found once. V usage is TRBV4-1 and J usage is TRBJ1-1; D is unresolved. The CDR3 covers 14 residues. The germline V and J ends were trimmed by 2 bases and 4 bases, with 11 bases remaining between them. Germline CDR1 reads MGHRA; CDR2 reads YSYEKL. The CDR3 sequence: CASSQSSGTTEAFF. As DNA, the CDR3 is TGCGCCAGCAGCCAAAGCTCCGGCACCACTGAAGCTTTCTTT.

V gene TRBV4-2 combines with J gene TRBJ2-7; the D gene is possibly TRBD1 (6 bases). Germline V CDR1 and CDR2: LGHNA, YNFKEQ. Trimming removed 0 bases at V and 6 bases at J, with 12 bases between. The CDR3 consists of 14 residues. The CDR3 nucleotides read TGTGCCAGCAGCCAAGATGGGCAGGGGCGCGAGCAGTACTTC. The encoded protein is CASSQDGQGREQYF.

This chain links TRBV12-3 or TRBV12-4 with TRBJ2-5, with a possible D match to TRBD1 (6 bases). Trimming removed 6 bases from V and 4 bases from J, with 12 bases in between. The CDR3 extends over 13 amino acids. The CDR3 nucleotides read TGTGCCAGCAGGATACAGGGTAGAGAGACCCAGTACTTC. Protein product: CASRIQGRETQYF.

The CDR3 DNA is TGTGCCAGCAGCCCAAACAGGGGTTCGGGAGAGACCCAGTACTTC. The encoded protein is CASSPNRGSGETQYF. The rearrangement joins TRBV7-2 to TRBJ2-5; 7 bases match TRBD1. V shed 5 bases and J 4 bases; nucleotides not matched to a gene: 10. Per germline, CDR1 SGHTA and CDR2 FQGNSA. CDR3 length equals 15 residues.